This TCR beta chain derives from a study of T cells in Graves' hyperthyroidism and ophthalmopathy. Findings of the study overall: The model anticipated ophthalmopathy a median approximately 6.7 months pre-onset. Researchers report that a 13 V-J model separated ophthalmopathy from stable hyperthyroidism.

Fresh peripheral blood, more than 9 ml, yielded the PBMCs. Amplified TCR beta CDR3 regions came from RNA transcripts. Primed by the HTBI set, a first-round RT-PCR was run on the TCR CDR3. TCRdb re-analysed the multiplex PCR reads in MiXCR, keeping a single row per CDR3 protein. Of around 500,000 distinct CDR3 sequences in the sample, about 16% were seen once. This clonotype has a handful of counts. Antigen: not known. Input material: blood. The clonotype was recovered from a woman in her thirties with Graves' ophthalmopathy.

CDR3 protein: CASSLSDLTDTQYF. The DNA of the CDR3 is TGTGCCAGCAGCTTGTCGGACTTAACAGATACGCAGTATTTT. The rearrangement links TRBV5-8 to TRBJ2-3; possibly TRBD2 for D (5 bases). The CDR3 has 14 residues. Germline V gene lookup returns CDR1 SGHTS and CDR2 YDEGEE. V lost 1 base, J lost 3 bases, and 9 bases lay in between.